Following are 16 T cell receptor beta chains from one sample sequenced in a study of shared clonotypes between healthy human individuals. Profiled with immunoSEQ multiplex PCR; TCRdb holds only in-frame clones, not every one. The sample shows some 2.1 million clones, approximately 95% of them seen only once. Sequenced sample: naive CD4+ T cells sorted from blood. Subset indicated: CD45RA+ positively selected. These receptors were taken from a man between 18 and 29 years old in good health.

This rearrangement joins TRBV10-2 to TRBJ1-6; D is uncertain. Per the germline V gene, CDR1 is WSHSY and CDR2 is SAAADI. The CDR3 extends over 15 amino acids. V lost 7 bases to trimming and J lost 0 bases, with 10 bases between them. CDR3 DNA sequence: TGCGCCAGCACGCCCCCGGGCTCCTATAATTCACCCCTCCACTTT. Its translation is CASTPPGSYNSPLHF.

J is TRBJ2-5 and V is TRBV5-1; 9 bases align to TRBD1. CDR3 length equals 15 residues. CDR1 SGHRS and CDR2 YFSETQ come from the germline V gene. J lost 0 bases, V lost 5 bases, and 5 bases had no gene match. CDR3 region: CASSPQGAHQETQYF. CDR3 nucleotide sequence: TGCGCCAGCAGTCCACAGGGGGCGCACCAAGAGACCCAGTACTTC.

To note about this clone: The same CDR3 can be traced to other DNA sequences in this sample. This rearrangement joins TRBV18 to TRBJ2-7; 8 positions match TRBD1. The CDR3 totals 14 residues. V was clipped by 6 bases and J by 1 base; unmatched bases: 5. In germline, CDR1 is KGHSH, CDR2 LQKENI. The CDR3: CASSPGTGSYEQYF. CDR3 in DNA: TGTGCCAGCTCCCCCGGGACAGGTTCCTACGAGCAGTACTTC.

The chain carries TRBV2 and TRBJ2-7; D is unresolved. The CDR3 extends over 14 amino acids. Germline CDR1 and CDR2: SNHLY and FYNNEI. Trimming took off 1 base at V and 2 bases at J, with 9 bases between the two ends. CDR3: CASSEGIGPYEQYF. DNA of the CDR3: TGTGCCAGCAGTGAAGGTATCGGGCCCTACGAGCAGTACTTC. Full variable domain (remainder filled in from reference TRBV2 and TRBJ2-7): EPEVTQTPSHQVTQMGQEVILRCVPISNHLYFYWYRQILGQKVEFLVSFYNNEISEKSEIFDDQFSVERPDGSNFTLKIRSTKLEDSAMYFCASSEGIGPYEQYFGPGTRLTVT.

On this clone itself: This same CDR3 is encoded by further DNA sequences in the sample. The V call is TRBV25-1, the J call TRBJ1-3, with D uncertain. The CDR3 runs to 12 residues. From germline, CDR1 is MGHDK and CDR2 SYGVNS. The ends were cut back, 4 bases at V and 4 bases at J, with 5 bases in the middle. The CDR3 DNA follows: TGTGCCAGCAGTGGCAGCGGAAACACCATATATTTT. Translation gives CASSGSGNTIYF.

The V gene is TRBV7-2, the J gene TRBJ2-1; either TRBD1 or TRBD2 may fit D (5 bases each). With 0 bases removed from V and 9 bases from J, the gap between germline ends came to 12 bases. Germline V gene sequence: CDR1 SGHTA, CDR2 FQGNSA. The CDR3 has 14 amino acids. CDR3 in DNA: TGTGCCAGCAGCTTAGCCTCCGGGACCTTTGAGCAGTTCTTC. As protein: CASSLASGTFEQFF.

The gene calls are TRBV7-8 and TRBJ1-2; maybe TRBD1 (5 bases). CDR3 length: 15 amino acids. CDR1 and CDR2 from the germline V gene are SGHVS and FQNEAQ. With 4 bases removed from V and 2 bases from J, the gap between germline ends came to 14 bases. The CDR3 here is CASSYNQGLNYGYTF. CDR3 bases: TGTGCCAGCAGCTACAACCAGGGACTCAACTATGGCTACACCTTC.

Of note for this clone: The sample holds other DNA sequences that translate to the same CDR3. The J gene is TRBJ2-2, the V gene TRBV6-5; 8 nucleotides align to TRBD2. V trimming: 5 bases; J trimming: 1 base; junction bases outside the gene matches: 0. The CDR3 has 14 amino acids. Germline CDR1 MNHEY, CDR2 SVGAGI. CDR3 coding DNA: TGTGCCAGCAGTAGCGGGAGGAACACCGGGGAGCTGTTTTTT. Translated, it gives CASSSGRNTGELFF.

The chain employs TRBV6-1 and TRBJ1-2, with TRBD1 matching 8 bases. CDR3 length: 15 residues. Germline V gives CDR1 MNHNS, CDR2 SASEGT. Unmatched junction bases numbered 7, after V lost 4 bases and J lost 3 bases. The chain's CDR3 is CASSAFRGPDYGYTF. The CDR3 coding sequence is TGTGCCAGCAGTGCCTTCAGGGGGCCTGACTATGGCTACACCTTC.

The chain combines TRBV18 with TRBJ2-1, with TRBD1 matching over 8 bases. V lost 0 bases and J lost 9; bases outside the gene matches: 7. Germline V gene sequence: CDR1 KGHSH, CDR2 LQKENI. This CDR3 spans 15 amino acids. The CDR3 sequence: CASSPPGQGSGEQFF. Here the CDR3 DNA reads TGTGCCAGCTCACCACCCGGACAGGGATCGGGTGAGCAGTTCTTC.

V gene TRBV18 combines with J gene TRBJ2-7; D gene ambiguous. The CDR3 loop spans 14 amino acids. The V end lost 3 bases, the J end lost 6 bases, and 15 bases lay between the germline ends. In germline, CDR1 is KGHSH, CDR2 LQKENI. The CDR3 DNA reads TGTGCCAGCTCACCGGGCCAGAGAATCTCCGAGCAGTACTTC. It translates to CASSPGQRISEQYF. The full variable domain, its missing parts supplied by reference TRBV18 and TRBJ2-7, is NAGVMQNPRHLVRRRGQEARLRCSPMKGHSHVYWYRQLPEEGLKFMVYLQKENIIDESGMPKERFSAEFPKEGPSILRIQQVVRGDSAAYFCASSPGQRISEQYFGPGTRLTVT.

In this sample, this clone turned up many times. Other DNA sequences in the same sample also yield this CDR3. The chain is built from TRBV6-5 and TRBJ1-1; D uncertain. V was cut by 2 bases and J by 0 bases, with 4 bases left in between. CDR1 is MNHEY and CDR2 is SVGAGI in the germline V gene. The CDR3 runs to 13 residues. CDR3 DNA: TGTGCCAGCAGTTACAGGATGAACACTGAAGCTTTCTTT. Translating it yields CASSYRMNTEAFF.

The rearrangement uses TRBV4-1 and TRBJ2-5, with TRBD2 identical over 11 bases. The CDR3 runs 14 residues. Germline V lookup: CDR1 MGHRA, CDR2 YSYEKL. The J segment lost 5 bases and the V segment lost 1 base, leaving 0 bases of the junction unmatched. CDR3 bases: TGCGCCAGCAGCCAAGGACTAGCGGGGGAGACCCAGTACTTC. It is translated as CASSQGLAGETQYF.

The CDR3 loop reads CASSQLERDTEAFF. The CDR3 DNA sequence: TGTGCCAGCTCACAACTGGAGCGCGACACTGAAGCTTTCTTT. The chain couples TRBV18 to TRBJ1-1; D remains ambiguous. Germline assignment: CDR1 KGHSH and CDR2 LQKENI. The V end was cut by 4 bases, the J end by 3 bases, with 12 bases between. The CDR3 extends over 14 amino acids.

Only one count was recorded for this clone. J is TRBJ2-7 and V is TRBV25-1; unclear D gene. The CDR3 is 12 amino acids. Per germline, CDR1 MGHDK and CDR2 SYGVNS. Trimming removed 4 bases from V and 3 bases from J, with 7 bases in between. CDR3 residues: CASSGVNYEQYF. In nucleotides, the CDR3 is TGTGCCAGCAGTGGGGTTAACTACGAGCAGTACTTC.

Regarding this clone: In the same sample, other DNA sequences code for this CDR3. The chain has TRBV7-9 and TRBJ1-1; D is ambiguous. V was pared by 1 base and J by 0 bases, with 6 bases between. This CDR3 comprises 14 residues. Per germline, CDR1 SEHNR and CDR2 FQNEAQ (reference sequence). The CDR3 bases are TGTGCCAGCAGCTTAGGGTCCTTGAACACTGAAGCTTTCTTT. It translates to CASSLGSLNTEAFF.